This T cell receptor beta chain was observed in a study of T cells in Graves' hyperthyroidism and ophthalmopathy (dated 2019 in TCRdb). Some background on the complete study: Peripheral blood was collected at initial diagnosis, before any treatment. TCR V-J signatures able to tell the groups apart were searched for in a discovery cohort of 90 to 100 patients, of whom roughly 42 had Graves' ophthalmopathy and more than 55 had stable Graves' hyperthyroidism. After blood sampling, hyperthyroidism patients were treated with methimazole at a starting dose of 30 mg daily, and ophthalmopathy patients were treated with high-dose intravenous methylprednisolone. An independent validation cohort of under 20 hyperthyroidism patients and more than 15 patients who later progressed to ophthalmopathy tested prospective prediction of ophthalmopathy. The roughly 99 discovery patients were divided at random into training and test sets in a 7:3 ratio. Thyroid tissue and blood T-cell repertoires from more than 5 Graves' hyperthyroidism patients were also compared in the study. The paper reports TCR Vbeta CDR3 sequencing of some 140 peripheral blood samples: 43 ophthalmopathy, roughly 80 hyperthyroidism and 17 progressor patients.

CDR1 GTSNPN and CDR2 SVGIG were looked up in the germline V gene (reference sequence). The germline V and J ends show losses of 0 bases and 2 bases respectively, and no gene match explains 9 bases of the junction. From the cysteine up to the phenylalanine, the CDR3 has a length of 17 residues. Solely the CDR3 DNA is kept, with 51 bases framed from the first base. Points on this clonotype: Its antigen is still unknown. Base qualities are missing; no much larger clone stands one base away.

General conclusions and limits of the study: In validation, the model predicted progression to ophthalmopathy with approximately 70% sensitivity and less than 75% specificity, a median of roughly seven months before onset. A 13 V-J signature model separated ophthalmopathy from stable hyperthyroidism, with nearly 90% sensitivity and 81% to 82% specificity in cross-validation and 80%/75% in testing. Blood samples also contained most of the expanded thyroid clonotypes (frequency above 0.001), which suggests that blood repertoires may reflect thyroid immune responses. No statistical method was used to set the sample size in advance, and investigators knew the group allocation.

Stable Graves' hyperthyroidism was defined as no progression to ophthalmopathy during 18 months of follow-up. Hyperthyroidism patients were newly diagnosed, with disease duration under 2 months, and aged 18 to 65 years. Any patient with an uncontrolled infection, another autoimmune disease, pregnancy or lactation was excluded. Diagnoses relied on clinical symptoms, serum thyroxine and TRAb, thyroid ultrasound and orbital computed tomography. PBMCs were separated from approximately 10 ml of fresh peripheral blood using Ficoll-Paque density gradient centrifugation. Total RNA was extracted using Trizol reagent, and RNA quality was assessed on an Agilent 2100 Bioanalyzer. Amplification of TCR beta CDR3 regions was carried out from RNA transcripts. A first-round RT-PCR of the TCR CDR3 used the HTBI primer set with the Qiagen OneStep RT-PCR kit. Libraries were constructed in a second round of multiplex PCR, after which size selection and purification were performed. Sequencing of the libraries was done on an Illumina HiSeq2000 using paired-end 100 bp reads. In the original analysis: SOAPnuke was used to process the raw data, removing reads that contained adapters or uncalled bases, had a mean Phred below 15, or lacked an exact match to the constant primer or identifier. COPE v1.2.5 was used to merge high-quality paired reads, and clonotypes were defined as unique nucleotide sequences. MiTCR v1.1 was used to align the clonotypes against IMGT TRBV, TRBD and TRBJ reference segments. Only V-J combinations with frequency above 0.0001, covering about 99% of repertoires, were analysed. A TCS score was defined as the ratio of F50 (clonal expansion) to E x V (chaos), with BLOSUM62-based TCRdist applied between CDR3 peptides within each V-J. Welch's t-statistics and random forest reduced roughly 500 V-J features to 13, which were used in a naive Bayes classifier (R e1071). The public sequencing data were trimmed at Q25 with fastp and processed into clonotypes with MiXCR by TCRdb, which kept only in-frame beta chains. CDR3 protein sequences are deduplicated, and each keeps its most common genes and DNA. TCRdb's processing, not the study's, gives the V and J calls here. Across this sample there are roughly 350,000 distinct CDR3 sequences, with 14% seen only once. 20% to 25% of the sample comes from the top ten.

The sequenced material came from blood. The clonotype originates from a woman aged 25 to 39 with Graves' hyperthyroidism. The chain couples TRBV30 to TRBJ2-3, and 9 junctional nucleotides match TRBD2. DNA sequence: TGTGCCTGGAGTGTACGGCCTAGCGGGGTACACACAGATACGCAGTATTTT. This codes for CAWSVRPSGVHTDTQYF.